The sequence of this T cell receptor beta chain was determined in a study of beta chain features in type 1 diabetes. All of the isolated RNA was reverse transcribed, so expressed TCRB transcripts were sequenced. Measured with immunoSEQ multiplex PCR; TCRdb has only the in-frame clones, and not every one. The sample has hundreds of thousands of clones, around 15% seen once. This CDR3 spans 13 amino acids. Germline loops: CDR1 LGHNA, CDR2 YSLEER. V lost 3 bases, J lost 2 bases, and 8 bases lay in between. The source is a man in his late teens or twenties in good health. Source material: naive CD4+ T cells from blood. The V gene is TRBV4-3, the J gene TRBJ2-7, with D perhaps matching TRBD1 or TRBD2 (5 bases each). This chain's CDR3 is CASSQGPAYEQYF. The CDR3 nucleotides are TGCGCCAGCAGCCAGGGACCAGCCTACGAGCAGTACTTC.